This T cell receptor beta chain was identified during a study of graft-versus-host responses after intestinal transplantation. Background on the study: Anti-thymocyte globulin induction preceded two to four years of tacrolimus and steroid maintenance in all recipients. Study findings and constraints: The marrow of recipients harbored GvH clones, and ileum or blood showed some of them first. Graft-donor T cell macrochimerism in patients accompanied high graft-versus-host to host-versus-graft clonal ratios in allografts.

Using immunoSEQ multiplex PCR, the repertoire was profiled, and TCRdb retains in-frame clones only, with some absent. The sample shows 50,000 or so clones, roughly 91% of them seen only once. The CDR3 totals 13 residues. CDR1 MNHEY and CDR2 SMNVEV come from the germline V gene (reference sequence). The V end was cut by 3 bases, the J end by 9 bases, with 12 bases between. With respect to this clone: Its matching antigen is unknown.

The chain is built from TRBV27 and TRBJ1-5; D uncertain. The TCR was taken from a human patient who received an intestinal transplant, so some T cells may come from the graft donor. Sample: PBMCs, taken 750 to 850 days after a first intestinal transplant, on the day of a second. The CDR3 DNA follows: TGTGCCAGCAGTTTTGCCACCTCTTGGCCCCAGCATTTT. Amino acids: CASSFATSWPQHF.